A single sample gave rise to the 22 T cell receptor beta chains below, sequenced in a study of T cell repertoires in cytomegalovirus infection. Their target antigens are unknown. A single record per CDR3 protein comes from TCRdb applying MiXCR to the reads. The table lists 570,000 or so distinct CDR3 sequences, about 40% of them singletons. This specimen was cultured PBMCs, taken from culture after CMV antigen stimulation. These receptors were taken from a human donor in good health (CMV status not recorded). Some clones in this sample may be carry-over from other donors' samples.

This clonotype has a handful of counts. This chain uses TRBV7-2 with TRBJ2-3; tentatively, D is TRBD2 (7 bases). The V end was cut by 4 bases, the J end by 3 bases, with 14 bases between. This CDR3 region has 15 residues. CDR1 is SGHTA and CDR2 is FQGNSA in the germline V gene. In DNA, the CDR3 is TGTGCCAGCAGCTCGCGGGGGCCGGGTACAGATACGCAGTATTTT. Its translation: CASSSRGPGTDTQYF. The whole variable domain, remainder taken from reference TRBV7-2 and TRBJ2-3, is GAGVSQSPSNKVTEKGKDVELRCDPISGHTALYWYRQSLGQGLEFLIYFQGNSAPDKSGLPSDRFSAERTGGSVSTLTIQRTQQEDSAVYLCASSSRGPGTDTQYFGPGTRLTVL.

This clonotype has more than one count but fewer than ten. The chain uses TRBV28 and TRBJ2-1; 12 bases align to TRBD2. This CDR3 region has 16 residues. Trimming took 7 bases from V and 6 from J; bases not matched to a gene: 10. The germline gives CDR1 MDHEN, CDR2 SYDVKM. The CDR3 reads CASTLLAGGFGNEQFF. Written as DNA, the CDR3 is TGTGCCAGCACCCTACTAGCGGGGGGTTTTGGCAATGAGCAGTTCTTC.

J is TRBJ2-1 and V is TRBV11-2, with 7 bases identical to TRBD2. Germline V gives CDR1 SGHAT, CDR2 FQNNGV. V was clipped by 1 base and J by 7 bases; unmatched bases: 10. This CDR3 has 16 residues. The CDR3 region has the DNA TGTGCCAGCAGCTTAGGCCTGCGTGGGAGGGGTAATGAGCAGTTCTTC. Translated: CASSLGLRGRGNEQFF.

This clonotype was seen at least ten times. The genes are TRBV3-1 and TRBJ2-2; 8 bases match TRBD2. The V gene end was trimmed by 0 bases and the J gene end by 4 bases; junction bases not matched to a gene: 4. Germline V gives CDR1 LGHDT, CDR2 YNNKEL (reference sequence). The CDR3 has 16 residues. The CDR3 coding sequence is TGTGCCAGCAGCCAAGATCTAGCGGGTTCCACCGGGGAGCTGTTTTTT. Protein product: CASSQDLAGSTGELFF.

A few counts support this clonotype. The chain is built from TRBV7-9 and TRBJ2-2; D is possibly TRBD1 (5 bases). Trimming removed 6 bases at V and 3 bases at J, with 14 bases between. Germline loops: CDR1 SEHNR, CDR2 FQNEAQ (reference sequence). This CDR3 has 15 residues. CDR3 region: CASRQGRFDTGELFF. The DNA for the CDR3 is TGTGCCAGCAGGCAGGGAAGGTTTGACACCGGGGAGCTGTTTTTT.

The chain combines TRBV11-2 with TRBJ1-1; the D gene is possibly TRBD1 (6 bases). V shed 3 bases and J shed 9 bases, with 14 bases lying between them. Germline V gene data show CDR1 as SGHAT and CDR2 as FQNNGV. This CDR3 region has 13 residues. The CDR3, as DNA: TGTGCCAGCAGCTTTCGGGGGGGGCAGCAAGCTTTCTTT. Protein: CASSFRGGQQAFF.

The chain uses TRBV14 and TRBJ1-5, with D hard to call. V lost 3 bases and J lost 4, with 16 bases in between. Germline V CDR1 and CDR2: SGHDN, FVKESK. The CDR3 is 16 amino acids. The CDR3 region is CASSHSLGSGNQPQHF. DNA of the CDR3: TGTGCCAGCAGCCACAGCCTAGGGAGCGGGAATCAGCCCCAGCATTTT.

The gene calls are TRBV6-1 and TRBJ2-2; either TRBD1 or TRBD2 may supply D (5 bases each). The V end lost 6 bases, the J end lost 2 bases, and 13 bases lay between the germline ends. This CDR3 is built from 15 residues. Germline values: CDR1 MNHNS, CDR2 SASEGT. Here the CDR3 DNA reads TGTGCCAGCAGCCCGACCGGGACCAACACCGGGGAGCTGTTTTTT. Its protein product is CASSPTGTNTGELFF.

The rearrangement uses TRBV5-1 and TRBJ2-1; D ambiguous. CDR3 length: 15 residues. V was trimmed by 3 bases and J by 6 bases, leaving 16 bases between them. In germline, CDR1 is SGHRS, CDR2 YFSETQ. The CDR3 loop reads CASSWTPGGPNEQFF. The CDR3 DNA reads TGCGCCAGCAGCTGGACCCCGGGCGGTCCCAATGAGCAGTTCTTC.

The chain recombines TRBV2 with TRBJ2-7, with D unresolved. V was trimmed by 4 bases and J by 5 bases, leaving 15 bases between them. CDR3 size: 14 residues. CDR1 is SNHLY and CDR2 is FYNNEI in the germline V gene. The CDR3: CASSAPPRLDEQYF. The CDR3 nucleotides read TGTGCCAGCAGTGCCCCACCCCGGTTAGACGAGCAGTACTTC. Full variable domain (outside the CDR3, taken from reference TRBV2 and TRBJ2-7): EPEVTQTPSHQVTQMGQEVILRCVPISNHLYFYWYRQILGQKVEFLVSFYNNEISEKSEIFDDQFSVERPDGSNFTLKIRSTKLEDSAMYFCASSAPPRLDEQYFGPGTRLTVT.

The CDR3 nucleotides are TGTGCCAGCAGGAATTGGAAGGGCTACACCTTC. Protein sequence: CASRNWKGYTF. The genes are TRBV7-2 and TRBJ1-2; no firm D call. V was shortened by 6 bases and J by 8 bases, with 10 bases between the two germline ends. CDR3 length: 11 amino acids. Germline loops: CDR1 SGHTA, CDR2 FQGNSA.

This clonotype was observed a few times. The genes are TRBV7-2 and TRBJ1-4; TRBD1 is a possible D gene (6 bases). The germline V and J ends were trimmed by 5 bases and 7 bases, with 11 bases remaining between them. The CDR3 spans 13 residues. Germline V gives CDR1 SGHTA, CDR2 FQGNSA. This CDR3 reads CASSGSRGEKLFF. CDR3 bases: TGTGCCAGCAGCGGGTCCAGGGGTGAAAAACTGTTTTTT.

The chain links TRBV12-3 or TRBV12-4 to TRBJ2-1; 8 bases agree with TRBD2. The length of the CDR3 is 13 residues. J lost 7 bases, V lost 6 bases, and 5 bases had no gene match. CDR3 coding DNA: TGTGCCAGCAGCCTACTAGCGGCTAATGAGCAGTTCTTC. Translating gives CASSLLAANEQFF.

This clonotype was detected only a few times. The rearrangement joins TRBV7-9 to TRBJ2-3; D perhaps matches TRBD2 (6 bases). This CDR3 has 15 residues. Trimming removed 5 bases at V and 4 bases at J, with 16 bases between. Germline V gives CDR1 SEHNR, CDR2 FQNEAQ (reference sequence). CDR3 sequence reads: CASSPTSSHPDTQYF. The CDR3 DNA reads as TGTGCCAGCAGCCCTACTAGCAGCCACCCAGATACGCAGTATTTT.

This clonotype has more than one count but fewer than ten. The chain carries TRBV7-6 and TRBJ2-3; D is uncertain. V was trimmed by 5 bases and J by 4 bases, leaving 13 bases between them. The CDR3 runs to 14 residues. CDR1 SGHVS and CDR2 FNYEAQ come from the germline V gene. The CDR3, as DNA: TGTGCCAGCAGCCCAGGACCGGGCTCAGATACGCAGTATTTT. Its protein product is CASSPGPGSDTQYF.

The chain has TRBV12-3 or TRBV12-4 and TRBJ2-1; the D gene is possibly TRBD1 (6 bases). CDR3 length: 17 residues. Trimming took 3 bases from V and 9 from J, leaving 24 bases between them. The CDR3: CASSFDSGTLSLGEQFF. DNA for the CDR3: TGTGCCAGCAGTTTCGATTCCGGGACACTTTCCCTGGGTGAGCAGTTCTTC.

This clonotype was detected a few times. The V gene is TRBV5-4, the J gene TRBJ1-1, with unresolved D. Germline V gene sequence: CDR1 SGHNT, CDR2 YYREEE (reference sequence). This CDR3 has 16 amino acids. Trimming removed 0 bases from V and 6 bases from J, with 18 bases in between. The CDR3 reads CASSLGFGNAGAEAFF. In DNA form, the CDR3 reads TGTGCCAGCAGCTTGGGGTTCGGTAACGCGGGCGCTGAAGCTTTCTTT. Combining the CDR3 with reference TRBV5-4 and TRBJ1-1 gives the whole variable domain ETGVTQSPTHLIKTRGQQVTLRCSSQSGHNTVSWYQQALGQGPQFIFQYYREEENGRGNFPPRFSGLQFPNYSSELNVNALELDDSALYLCASSLGFGNAGAEAFFGQGTRLTVV.

The chain has TRBV7-8 and TRBJ2-5; TRBD2 matches 15 bases. The V and J ends lost 3 bases and 5 bases, in that order; junction bases with no gene match: 4. There are 16 residues in the CDR3. Germline lookup yields CDR1 SGHVS and CDR2 FQNEAQ. The DNA for the CDR3 is TGTGCCAGCAGCTTGGGGACTAGCGGGAGGTTCGAGACCCAGTACTTC. Protein: CASSLGTSGRFETQYF.

The V gene is TRBV7-8, the J gene TRBJ2-1; 9 bases align to TRBD2. V lost 5 bases, J lost 1 base, and 6 bases stayed unmatched. The CDR3 runs 16 residues. CDR1 is SGHVS, CDR2 FQNEAQ, per germline. The CDR3 sequence is CASSEYSGSSYNEQFF. DNA for the CDR3: TGTGCCAGCAGCGAATATAGCGGGAGTTCCTACAATGAGCAGTTCTTC.

This chain joins TRBV6-1 and TRBJ1-5, with D tentatively TRBD1 (6 bases). The CDR3 consists of 15 residues. Per germline, CDR1 MNHNS and CDR2 SASEGT. V was trimmed by 6 bases and J by 4 bases, leaving 16 bases between them. CDR3 DNA sequence: TGTGCCAGCAGCGCCGTTCAGGGGAATAATCAGCCCCAGCATTTT. This translates into CASSAVQGNNQPQHF.

The chain couples TRBV4-1 to TRBJ2-7; perhaps D is TRBD1 or TRBD2 (5 bases each). The germline gives CDR1 MGHRA, CDR2 YSYEKL. Trimming stripped 0 bases from V and 6 bases from J, with 15 bases between. This CDR3 comprises 15 residues. CDR3: CASSQEATPGREQYF. The DNA of the CDR3 is TGCGCCAGCAGCCAAGAAGCTACCCCGGGGCGCGAGCAGTACTTC.

The chain is built from TRBV11-2 and TRBJ2-7; weak D call: TRBD1 (6 bases). The germline V and J ends were trimmed by 1 base and 6 bases, with 13 bases remaining between them. CDR1 is SGHAT, CDR2 FQNNGV, per germline. The CDR3 runs 14 residues. The CDR3 here is CASSLVYREGEQYF. The CDR3 coding sequence is TGTGCCAGCAGCTTAGTCTACAGGGAAGGCGAGCAGTACTTC.